The rows below give T cell receptor beta chains drawn from one sample of a study of cytomegalovirus exposure and HLA in healthy donors. TCRdb keeps only in-frame clones here, not all; method: immunoSEQ multiplex PCR. The sample lists around 160,000 clones, under 85% occurring once. Sequenced: PBMCs. All receptors derive from a woman in her thirties or forties in good health and CMV-seropositive. Both conserved end residues are part of each CDR3.

TRBJ2-1 TRBV9 CASSVGGTGLNEQFF
TRBJ2-7 TRBV5-3 CARSDLTGTGGFREQYF
TRBJ1-5 TRBV19 CASSIPRQLSNQPQHF
TRBJ2-7 TRBV2 CASMPGSSYEQYF
TRBJ2-3 TRBV5-4 CASSWGGRGVSDTQYF
TRBJ2-7 TRBV7-2 CASSLTSSGSSYEQYF
TRBJ1-6 TRBV6-5 CASSRDRGYSPLHF
TRBJ2-5 TRBV1 CTSSQSDSKETQYF
TRBJ1-2 TRBV6-5 CASNDPGTGGGYTF
TRBJ1-2 TRBV18 CASSPQGPAAINYGYTF
TRBJ2-5 TRBV28 CASSLALAGAETQYF
TRBJ2-3 TRBV20-1 CSASGGDTQYF
TRBJ1-1 TRBV29-1 CSSLKTEAFF
TRBJ2-2 TRBV11-3 CASSNDRNTGELFF
TRBJ1-2 TRBV4-1 CASSQDSRQEGGYTF
TRBJ1-1 TRBV15 CATSRGGGGPKAFF
TRBJ1-5 TRBV5-6 CASTVTGGSSNQPQHF
TRBJ1-1 TRBV7-9 CASSLQGQNTEAFF
TRBJ2-3 TRBV2 CASKNRDTSTDTQYF
TRBJ2-1 TRBV27 CASKDSGGHNEQFF
TRBJ1-2 TRBV10-3 CAISEPGTGNHYGYTF
TRBJ1-6 TRBV27 CASSFLGTSNSPLHF
TRBJ2-1 TRBV10-1 CASATGSPVNEQFF
TRBJ2-7 TRBV7-6 CASSLGDRLNYEQYF
TRBJ2-5 TRBV5-1 CASSLGGGRGQETQYF
TRBJ2-3 TRBV15 CATSRERNLGGVTDTQYF
TRBJ2-6 TRBV27 CASSSWTGGANVLTF
TRBJ1-1 TRBV2 CASRLTGEKNTEAFF
TRBJ2-1 TRBV7-9 CASSLYLGNEQFF
TRBJ2-5 TRBV7-2 CASSLAERLAGGQETQYF
TRBJ1-1 TRBV10-3 CAISDLDGGRAFF
TRBJ1-1 TRBV6-4 CASSQNRGRVEAFF
TRBJ2-7 TRBV18 CASSPRTGGSEQYF
TRBJ1-1 TRBV19 CASSTGQDDTEAFF
TRBJ1-3 TRBV6-5 CASSYLNTIYF
TRBJ2-7 TRBV9 CASSPTDYSYEQYF
TRBJ2-3 TRBV2 CASKREATGGQQDTQYF
TRBJ2-5 TRBV12-5 CASGLGRQETQYF
. TRBV25-1 CASSVVSSYEQYF
TRBJ2-7 TRBV5-4 CASSSKRGLTYEQYF
TRBJ2-3 TRBV2 CASRATSGGAADTQYF
TRBJ1-2 TRBV19 CASSMITGGEWSYGYTF
TRBJ1-5 TRBV5-6 CASSLSKGGTGQPQHF
TRBJ1-2 TRBV2 CASSPSSGLNYGYTF
TRBJ1-2 TRBV10-3 CAISQQDNYGYTF
TRBJ2-5 TRBV18 CASSPSGLETQYF
TRBJ2-2 TRBV6-1 CASIAGWGGELFF
TRBJ1-2 TRBV28 CASRRTGVGFYTF
TRBJ2-7 TRBV7-7 CASSLTGVMSEQYF
TRBJ2-7 TRBV5-1 CASSIGTEQGYEQYF
TRBJ2-6 TRBV5-1 CASSWTAGLTSGANVLTF
TRBJ2-1 TRBV7-3 CASSLDIGRVDEQFF
TRBJ1-5 TRBV7-9 CASSAGQGVPKEPQHF
TRBJ2-1 TRBV7-9 CASSTSGAEQFF